Presented here are 29 T cell receptor beta chains from one specimen sequenced in a study of long-term antiretroviral therapy in people with HIV. Samples were assayed with immunoSEQ v3.0 at survey level. Clones were sequenced by immunoSEQ multiplex PCR, and TCRdb holds only the in-frame ones, with some missing. The table records 25,000 to 30,000 clones, around 85% of them present only once. Sequenced material: unsorted PBMCs, taken about 5 years after starting antiretroviral therapy. These receptors came from a man aged 40-50 years with HIV.

The V call is TRBV29-1, the J call TRBJ2-5; D may be TRBD1 (5 bases). This CDR3 has 13 residues. In germline, CDR1 is SQVTM, CDR2 ANQGSEA. Trimming took off 7 bases at V and 2 bases at J, with 14 bases between the two ends. CDR3: CSGEIGAQETQYF. The CDR3 region has the DNA TGCAGCGGCGAAATAGGGGCGCAAGAGACCCAGTACTTC.

This clone appeared a single time. The gene calls are TRBV21-1 and TRBJ1-6. TRBV21-1 is labeled a pseudogene. This CDR3 has 20 residues. As DNA, the CDR3 is TGTGCCAGCATCGACCACGGGATCCCCAAAGGGGTTCTATATAATTCACCCCTCCACTTT. Translating it yields CASIDHGIPKGVLYNSPLHF.

This chain joins TRBV9 and TRBJ2-2; D unresolved. Germline V gene lookup returns CDR1 SGDLS and CDR2 YYNGEE. The CDR3 has 14 amino acids. V was clipped by 0 bases and J by 4 bases, with 7 bases between them. The CDR3 DNA sequence: TGTGCCAGCAGCGTAGCCACAACCACCGGGGAGCTGTTTTTT. Translating it yields CASSVATTTGELFF.

This clone was observed a handful of times. The V call is TRBV2, the J call TRBJ2-7; perhaps TRBD2 as D (5 bases). V was shortened by 7 bases and J by 4 bases, with 11 bases between the two germline ends. This CDR3 is built from 12 residues. Germline CDR1 and CDR2: SNHLY and FYNNEI. The CDR3 DNA follows: TGTGCCAGCACTGCGGGCATTTACGAGCAGTACTTC. Amino acids: CASTAGIYEQYF.

This chain uses TRBV5-1 with TRBJ2-5; weak D call: TRBD2 (5 bases). Trimming removed 0 bases from V and 4 bases from J, with 7 bases in between. This CDR3 contains 13 residues. Germline loops: CDR1 SGHRS, CDR2 YFSETQ. CDR3 nucleotides: TGCGCCAGCAGCTTGGCCGCGGGAGAGACCCAGTACTTC. Translating it yields CASSLAAGETQYF.

The chain has TRBV9 and TRBJ2-5, with D uncertain. CDR3 length: 12 residues. CDR1 is SGDLS and CDR2 is YYNGEE in the germline V gene. Trimming left V 5 bases short and J 7 bases short, with 12 bases between. For the CDR3, the DNA is TGTGCCAGCAGTAAAGCTGATGGGACCCAGTACTTC. Residues: CASSKADGTQYF. Drawing the rest from reference TRBV9 and TRBJ2-5, the complete variable domain is DSGVTQTPKHLITATGQRVTLRCSPRSGDLSVYWYQQSLDQGLQFLIQYYNGEERAKGNILERFSAQQFPDLHSELNLSSLELGDSALYFCASSKADGTQYFGPGTRLLVL.

This chain uses TRBV6-5 with TRBJ2-3; D tentatively fits TRBD1 or TRBD2 (5 bases each). Germline V gene data show CDR1 as MNHEY and CDR2 as SVGAGI. The CDR3 contains 14 residues. The V gene lost 5 bases and the J gene lost 10 bases, with 19 bases spanning the gap. CDR3 protein: CASSPGRDPSPQYF. Here the CDR3 DNA reads TGTGCCAGCAGTCCGGGGCGAGACCCTTCGCCGCAGTATTTT.

The chain combines TRBV4-3 with TRBJ2-2; either TRBD1 or TRBD2 may fit D (5 bases each). The germline V gene has CDR1 LGHNA and CDR2 YSLEER. The CDR3 spans 15 residues. V was clipped by 4 bases and J by 7 bases, with 16 bases between them. The CDR3 nucleotides read TGCGCCAGCAGCCCGACCGGGACCGCAAACGGGGAGCTGTTTTTT. Translated, it gives CASSPTGTANGELFF.

The chain links TRBV5-1 to TRBJ2-7; D may correspond to TRBD1 or TRBD2 (6 bases each). Looked up from germline, CDR1 is SGHRS and CDR2 is YFSETQ. This CDR3 is 14 amino acids long. Trimming took 0 bases from V and 5 from J, leaving 12 bases between them. The CDR3 sequence is CASSLEGGGDEQYF. The CDR3 nucleotides read TGCGCCAGCAGCTTGGAGGGGGGTGGGGACGAGCAGTACTTC. The full variable domain, completed using reference TRBV5-1 and TRBJ2-7, is KAGVTQTPRYLIKTRGQQVTLSCSPISGHRSVSWYQQTPGQGLQFLFEYFSETQRNKGNFPGRFSGRQFSNSRSEMNVSTLELGDSALYLCASSLEGGGDEQYFGPGTRLTVT.

V and J are TRBV27 and TRBJ1-1, with a tentative D call TRBD1 (5 bases). The CDR3 length is 14 residues. CDR1 and CDR2 (germline): MNHEY, SMNVEV (reference sequence). Trimming removed 5 bases at V and 4 bases at J, with 14 bases between. The CDR3 DNA reads as TGTGCCAGCAGTCCCCAGGGTGTTCGCACTGAAGCTTTCTTT. Amino acid sequence: CASSPQGVRTEAFF.

This sequence joins TRBV28 and TRBJ2-5, with 13 bases lining up with TRBD2. The CDR3 runs 18 residues. Germline V CDR1 and CDR2: MDHEN, SYDVKM. Trimming at V came to 3 bases and at J to 3 bases, leaving 10 bases not matched to a gene. CDR3 loop: CASSLTPWGTSGEETQYF. The CDR3 DNA reads TGTGCCAGCAGTTTGACTCCATGGGGGACTAGCGGGGAAGAGACCCAGTACTTC.

The CDR3 sequence is CASSGNSREAFF. The CDR3 DNA sequence: TGTGCCAGCAGTGGGAACAGTAGAGAAGCTTTCTTT. The chain carries TRBV2 and TRBJ1-1; unclear D gene. The CDR3 runs to 12 residues. CDR1 is SNHLY, CDR2 FYNNEI, per germline. Trimming took 4 bases from V and 8 from J, leaving 11 bases between them.

The chain couples TRBV18 to TRBJ1-5; 11 nucleotides match TRBD1. The CDR3 runs to 18 residues. In germline, CDR1 is KGHSH, CDR2 LQKENI. The ends lost 6 bases at V and 1 base at J; junction bases unmatched: 11. In nucleotides, the CDR3 is TGTGCCAGCTCCGCCACTACCGGGACAGGGGGGAGCAATCAGCCCCAGCATTTT. It codes for CASSATTGTGGSNQPQHF.

The J gene is TRBJ1-4, the V gene TRBV14, with D possibly TRBD1 on 5 matching bases. Between the trimmed V and J ends, which lost 4 bases and 8 bases, there was a span of 20 bases. This CDR3 is 16 amino acids long. Germline-derived CDR1 and CDR2 are SGHDN and FVKESK. CDR3 region: CASSLSRTPIPEKLFF. CDR3 sequence (DNA): TGTGCCAGCAGCCTATCAAGGACACCAATTCCCGAAAAACTGTTTTTT.

The chain is built from TRBV6-5 and TRBJ2-7; either TRBD1 or TRBD2 may supply D (5 bases each). Per the germline V gene, CDR1 is MNHEY and CDR2 is SVGAGI. Trimming took off 6 bases at V and 6 bases at J, with 21 bases between the two ends. The CDR3 totals 15 residues. The CDR3 loop is CASRGLGRPPGEQYF. DNA for the CDR3: TGTGCCAGCAGGGGGCTGGGGAGACCCCCCGGCGAGCAGTACTTC.

This clone was seen a handful of times. This chain links TRBV7-9 with TRBJ2-1, with 14 nucleotides matching TRBD2. V was pared by 6 bases and J by 7 bases, with 8 bases of the junction left unmatched. Germline CDR1 reads SEHNR; CDR2 reads FQNEAQ (reference sequence). CDR3 length: 16 residues. The CDR3 DNA reads TGTGCCAGCAGTCTCATGGGACTAGCGGGAGCGAATGAGCAGTTCTTC. It yields the protein CASSLMGLAGANEQFF.

This sequence joins TRBV5-1 and TRBJ2-3; no clear D gene. Germline V gene lookup returns CDR1 SGHRS and CDR2 YFSETQ. The V end was cut by 0 bases, the J end by 2 bases, with 4 bases between. The CDR3 totals 13 residues. DNA of the CDR3: TGCGCCAGCAGCTTGGTTATCACAGATACGCAGTATTTT. It is translated as CASSLVITDTQYF. The entire variable domain, with the rest obtained from reference TRBV5-1 and TRBJ2-3, is as follows: KAGVTQTPRYLIKTRGQQVTLSCSPISGHRSVSWYQQTPGQGLQFLFEYFSETQRNKGNFPGRFSGRQFSNSRSEMNVSTLELGDSALYLCASSLVITDTQYFGPGTRLTVL.

This clone was counted between two and nine times. The rearrangement links TRBV29-1 to TRBJ2-2; perhaps TRBD1 as D (6 bases). Germline assignment: CDR1 SQVTM and CDR2 ANQGSEA. The ends were cut back, 0 bases at V and 4 bases at J, with 12 bases in the middle. The CDR3 spans 15 residues. The CDR3 DNA reads as TGCAGCGTTGAAGATCGACAGGCCAGCACCGGGGAGCTGTTTTTT. This gives the protein CSVEDRQASTGELFF.

V usage is TRBV6-5 and J usage is TRBJ1-1, with D maybe TRBD1 (6 bases). V was pared by 2 bases and J by 5 bases, with 12 bases between. The CDR3 loop spans 14 amino acids. The germline V gene encodes CDR1 MNHEY and CDR2 SVGAGI. The CDR3 loop is CASSYRQGRTEAFF. In nucleotides, the CDR3 is TGTGCCAGCAGTTACCGGCAGGGGAGGACTGAAGCTTTCTTT.

The chain has TRBV29-1 and TRBJ2-7, with D maybe TRBD1 (6 bases). The length of the CDR3 is 16 residues. CDR1 is SQVTM, CDR2 ANQGSEA, per germline. V was clipped by 0 bases and J by 6 bases, with 21 bases between them. As DNA, the CDR3 is TGCAGCGTTGAAGAGGGGGACAACGGGACACCCCTCGAGCAGTACTTC. Its protein is CSVEEGDNGTPLEQYF.

J is TRBJ1-5 and V is TRBV27, with TRBD1 as a possible D gene (6 bases). The CDR3 covers 14 residues. Germline V gene sequence: CDR1 MNHEY, CDR2 SMNVEV (reference sequence). V was pared by 6 bases and J by 5 bases, with 14 bases between. CDR3 DNA sequence: TGTGCCAGCAGAAGTATCGGGGGGCATCAGCCCCAGCATTTT. Amino acids: CASRSIGGHQPQHF.

The chain combines TRBV15 with TRBJ2-1, with D possibly being TRBD2 (6 bases). The length of the CDR3 is 18 residues. The germline CDR1 and CDR2 sequences are LNHNV and YYDKDF (reference sequence). The V end lost 2 bases, the J end lost 0 bases, and 17 bases lay between the germline ends. The CDR3 protein is CATSRLNSGDPSYNEQFF. The CDR3 coding sequence is TGTGCCACCAGCAGATTAAATAGCGGAGACCCCTCCTACAATGAGCAGTTCTTC. Complete variable domain (other parts from reference TRBV15 and TRBJ2-1): DAMVIQNPRYQVTQFGKPVTLSCSQTLNHNVMYWYQQKSSQAPKLLFHYYDKDFNNEADTPDNFQSRRPNTSFCFLDIRSPGLGDTAMYLCATSRLNSGDPSYNEQFFGPGTRLTVL.

CDR3 DNA: TGTGCCAGCAGTTACTCAGGGGGAGGGGCTCAGCCCCAGCATTTT. Its translation: CASSYSGGGAQPQHF. The rearrangement joins TRBV6-5 to TRBJ1-5; D is perhaps TRBD1 (6 bases). CDR1 MNHEY and CDR2 SVGAGI come from the germline V gene. V was pared by 0 bases and J by 6 bases, with 12 bases between. The CDR3 runs to 15 residues.

The chain couples TRBV30 to TRBJ1-2; D unclear. Germline CDR1 and CDR2: GTSNPN and SVGIG (reference sequence). CDR3 size: 14 residues. Trimming pared 3 bases from V and 8 bases from J, leaving 19 bases between. CDR3 DNA sequence: TGTGCCTGGAGGTCGGTTGAGGTTTGGAGCGGCTACACCTTC. Amino acids: CAWRSVEVWSGYTF.

The chain employs TRBV28 and TRBJ2-5; TRBD2 matches 7 bases. The CDR3 has 14 amino acids. V gave up 2 bases and J gave up 5 bases; unmatched junction bases: 5. The germline CDR1 and CDR2 sequences are MDHEN and SYDVKM. The CDR3 loop reads CASSLAGARETQYF. CDR3 coding DNA: TGTGCCAGCAGTTTAGCGGGAGCTAGGGAGACCCAGTACTTC.

CDR3 bases: TGTGCCAGCACCCTAGGGGCCGGGAATGAGCAGTTCTTC. Encoded protein: CASTLGAGNEQFF. This chain joins TRBV5-6 and TRBJ2-1; tentative D call: TRBD1 (5 bases). The V gene lost 6 bases and the J gene lost 7 bases, with 14 bases spanning the gap. This CDR3 comprises 13 residues. Looked up from germline, CDR1 is SGHDT and CDR2 is YYEEEE.

This rearrangement joins TRBV19 to TRBJ1-1; TRBD1 aligns across 9 bases. The CDR3 consists of 16 residues. Trimming took 3 bases from V and 1 from J; bases not matched to a gene: 6. Per germline, CDR1 LNHDA and CDR2 SQIVND (reference sequence). The CDR3 bases are TGTGCCAGTAGTATTCGAGGACAGGGGCGGAACACTGAAGCTTTCTTT. This translates into CASSIRGQGRNTEAFF.

The V and J genes are TRBV7-8 and TRBJ1-2, with D possibly matching TRBD1 (5 bases). The CDR3 extends over 18 amino acids. V lost 4 bases and J 5 bases, leaving 26 bases between the germline ends. The germline gives CDR1 SGHVS, CDR2 FQNEAQ. The CDR3 protein is CASSWSAPVGGGAYGYTF. CDR3 sequence (DNA): TGTGCCAGCAGCTGGTCAGCCCCCGTGGGTGGAGGGGCTTATGGCTACACCTTC.

The genes are TRBV2 and TRBJ2-3, with TRBD2 matching over 7 bases. V lost 8 bases and J lost 2; bases outside the gene matches: 13. CDR3 length equals 16 residues. Germline-derived CDR1 and CDR2 are SNHLY and FYNNEI. The CDR3 DNA follows: TGTGCCAGCGGAGCCCAGGGAGCGGGACTCACAGATACGCAGTATTTT. As protein: CASGAQGAGLTDTQYF.